A single sample is the source of the 26 T cell receptor beta chains below, sequenced in a study of T cells in narcolepsy. Clones were read by immunoSEQ multiplex PCR, and TCRdb kept only the in-frame ones, dropping some. The data hold about 34,000 clones, with around 84% observed a single time. Input material: memory (CD45RA-) CD4+ T cells from blood. The receptors come from a human donor in good health.

The chain joins TRBV5-4 to TRBJ1-1; perhaps TRBD1 as D (6 bases). V was cut by 2 bases and J by 2 bases, with 16 bases left in between. The CDR3 extends over 16 amino acids. Germline CDR1 is SGHNT and CDR2 is YYREEE (reference sequence). The CDR3 DNA is TGTGCCAGCAGCTTACAGGGTCCTATGCAAAACACTGAAGCTTTCTTT. Its protein is CASSLQGPMQNTEAFF.

V gene TRBV2 combines with J gene TRBJ2-5; 7 bases line up with TRBD2. The CDR3 is 17 residues long. The ends lost 2 bases at V and 6 bases at J; junction bases unmatched: 15. Germline CDR1 SNHLY, CDR2 FYNNEI. CDR3 coding DNA: TGTGCCAGCAGTGAATATTCGCCTGGCGCGAGCGGGAAGACCCAGTACTTC. This sequence encodes CASSEYSPGASGKTQYF.

The rearrangement links TRBV5-8 to TRBJ1-6; D not certain. The CDR3 totals 13 residues. The V and J ends lost 4 bases and 5 bases respectively, with 7 bases between them. Germline CDR1 SGHTS, CDR2 YDEGEE. The CDR3 DNA follows: TGTGCCAGCAGCCCCCTGCATAATTCACCCCTCCACTTT. It yields the protein CASSPLHNSPLHF. Using reference TRBV5-8 and TRBJ1-6 for the parts outside the CDR3, the full variable domain is EAGVTQSPTHLIKTRGQQATLRCSPISGHTSVYWYQQALGLGLQFLLWYDEGEERNRGNFPPRFSGRQFPNYSSELNVNALELEDSALYLCASSPLHNSPLHFGNGTRLTVT.

The chain combines TRBV5-4 with TRBJ2-3, with 7 nucleotides matching TRBD2. This CDR3 spans 16 amino acids. Germline V CDR1 and CDR2: SGHNT, YYREEE (reference sequence). V trimming: 0 bases; J trimming: 2 bases; junction bases outside the gene matches: 6. CDR3 DNA sequence: TGTGCCAGCAGCTTGGTGGGAGGGAGGACCACAGATACGCAGTATTTT. Its translation: CASSLVGGRTTDTQYF.

A few counts support this clone. The rearrangement joins TRBV30 to TRBJ1-2; 8 bases are shared with TRBD1. This CDR3 has 14 amino acids. V lost 2 bases, J lost 6 bases, and 8 bases stayed unmatched. CDR1 is GTSNPN and CDR2 is SVGIG in the germline V gene (reference sequence). This CDR3 is CAWSIPGQANGYTF. CDR3 nucleotide sequence: TGTGCCTGGAGTATACCGGGACAGGCAAATGGCTACACCTTC.

The chain links TRBV13 to TRBJ2-7, with D perhaps matching TRBD2 (6 bases). CDR1 is PRHDT, CDR2 FYEKMQ, per germline (reference sequence). This CDR3 has 14 residues. Trimming shortened V by 6 bases and J by 4 bases, and 16 bases separated the two germline ends. The CDR3 nucleotides read TGTGCCAGCAGAACCCTACTTGCGGGGTACGAGCAGTACTTC. This gives the protein CASRTLLAGYEQYF.

The chain couples TRBV2 to TRBJ2-7; the D call may be TRBD1 or TRBD2 (7 bases each). The V end was cut by 2 bases, the J end by 2 bases, with 10 bases between. This CDR3 region has 14 residues. In germline, CDR1 is SNHLY, CDR2 FYNNEI. The CDR3 nucleotides are TGTGCCAGCAGTGAATCAGGGGGGGCCTACGAGCAGTACTTC. This gives the protein CASSESGGAYEQYF.

The chain carries TRBV6-1 and TRBJ2-7; D is unresolved. V dropped 10 bases and J dropped 2 bases, with 18 bases sitting between them. CDR1 and CDR2 from the germline V gene are MNHNS and SASEGT. The CDR3 totals 14 residues. The CDR3 DNA reads as TGTGCCACCCGTCCCTCAGGAGCCGCCTACGAGCAGTACTTC. This sequence encodes CATRPSGAAYEQYF.

The chain combines TRBV5-6 with TRBJ2-1; D is undetermined. V gave up 3 bases and J gave up 0 bases, with 10 bases separating them. The CDR3 sequence is 15 residues long. Germline loops: CDR1 SGHDT, CDR2 YYEEEE. CDR3 protein: CASSSRPDSYNEQFF. CDR3 coding DNA: TGTGCCAGCAGCTCCAGACCCGACTCCTACAATGAGCAGTTCTTC.

This chain connects TRBV27 to TRBJ2-1, with 12 positions matching TRBD2. Germline V gives CDR1 MNHEY, CDR2 SMNVEV (reference sequence). The CDR3 length is 17 residues. V lost 2 bases, J lost 5 bases, and 7 bases stayed unmatched. The CDR3: CASSLELAGGKHNEQFF. For the CDR3, the DNA is TGTGCCAGCAGTTTAGAACTAGCGGGGGGAAAACACAATGAGCAGTTCTTC.

The genes are TRBV6-5 and TRBJ2-1, with 10 bases that match TRBD2. V lost 1 base and J lost 6; bases outside the gene matches: 3. This CDR3 has 15 residues. Per germline, CDR1 MNHEY and CDR2 SVGAGI. The CDR3 region has the DNA TGTGCCAGCAGTTACTTCCGACTAGCGGGCAATGAGCAGTTCTTC. It translates to CASSYFRLAGNEQFF.

The chain recombines TRBV7-9 with TRBJ2-2; tentatively, D is TRBD2 (5 bases). V lost 2 bases and J lost 5, with 15 bases in between. Germline CDR1 reads SEHNR; CDR2 reads FQNEAQ (reference sequence). The CDR3 has 16 residues. CDR3 DNA: TGTGCCAGCAGCTTATCCCGGGGTTCGGAGACCGGGGAGCTGTTTTTT. Translating it yields CASSLSRGSETGELFF.

A few counts support this clone. V is TRBV9 and J is TRBJ2-7; D might be TRBD2 (5 bases). This CDR3 has 14 amino acids. Trimming left V 0 bases short and J 1 base short, with 8 bases between. CDR1 and CDR2 from the germline V gene are SGDLS and YYNGEE. This CDR3 reads CASSVGGISYEQYF. The CDR3 nucleotides are TGTGCCAGCAGCGTAGGAGGGATTTCCTACGAGCAGTACTTC.

The chain is built from TRBV9 and TRBJ1-2; D possibly corresponds to TRBD1 (6 bases). Looked up from germline, CDR1 is SGDLS and CDR2 is YYNGEE. Trimming removed 4 bases from V and 2 bases from J, with 15 bases in between. This CDR3 comprises 15 residues. The CDR3 region has the DNA TGTGCCAGCAGCCTCCTCTCCCAGGGGAACTATGGCTACACCTTC. Amino acid sequence: CASSLLSQGNYGYTF. Drawing the rest from reference TRBV9 and TRBJ1-2, the complete variable domain is DSGVTQTPKHLITATGQRVTLRCSPRSGDLSVYWYQQSLDQGLQFLIQYYNGEERAKGNILERFSAQQFPDLHSELNLSSLELGDSALYFCASSLLSQGNYGYTFGSGTRLTVV.

The chain has TRBV9 and TRBJ2-3, with TRBD2 as a possible D gene (5 bases). Trimming shortened V by 0 bases and J by 4 bases, and 21 bases separated the two germline ends. CDR1 is SGDLS and CDR2 is YYNGEE in the germline V gene. This CDR3 region has 18 residues. The CDR3 coding sequence is TGTGCCAGCAGCGTAGACCCCGGACTCCCCGGTGGTGCAGATACGCAGTATTTT. Its translation: CASSVDPGLPGGADTQYF.

V gene TRBV6-5 combines with J gene TRBJ2-6; D is ambiguous. The CDR3 is 13 amino acids. CDR1 and CDR2 (germline): MNHEY, SVGAGI. The germline V and J ends were trimmed by 7 bases and 1 base, with 5 bases remaining between them. This chain's CDR3 is CASTGSGANVLTF. The CDR3 bases are TGTGCCAGCACGGGTTCTGGGGCCAACGTCCTGACTTTC.

This chain connects TRBV9 to TRBJ1-1; D uncertain. Germline assignment: CDR1 SGDLS and CDR2 YYNGEE. The CDR3 is 12 residues long. Trimming took 2 bases from V and 7 from J, leaving 9 bases between them. In nucleotides, the CDR3 is TGTGCCAGCAGCGTCCAGTCGGGTGAAGCTTTCTTT. It specifies CASSVQSGEAFF. The entire variable domain, with the rest obtained from reference TRBV9 and TRBJ1-1, is as follows: DSGVTQTPKHLITATGQRVTLRCSPRSGDLSVYWYQQSLDQGLQFLIQYYNGEERAKGNILERFSAQQFPDLHSELNLSSLELGDSALYFCASSVQSGEAFFGQGTRLTVV.

The chain carries TRBV29-1 and TRBJ2-7; D call uncertain. Germline CDR1 SQVTM, CDR2 ANQGSEA. V was cut by 4 bases and J by 1 base, with 11 bases left in between. The CDR3 runs 13 residues. CDR3 in DNA: TGCAGCGTTGGGTTGGTGGGTTCCTACGAGCAGTACTTC. It codes for CSVGLVGSYEQYF.

V usage is TRBV6-5 and J usage is TRBJ2-7; 10 bases match TRBD1. V dropped 2 bases and J dropped 6; count of bases not matched to a gene: 7. From germline, CDR1 is MNHEY and CDR2 SVGAGI. This CDR3 region has 15 residues. The CDR3 loop reads CASSYRRQGAAEQYF. The CDR3 DNA is TGTGCCAGCAGTTACCGGAGACAGGGGGCGGCCGAGCAGTACTTC.

The rearrangement links TRBV30 to TRBJ1-2; 9 positions match TRBD1. Looked up from germline, CDR1 is GTSNPN and CDR2 is SVGIG (reference sequence). CDR3 length: 14 amino acids. Losses at the gene ends were 4 bases for V and 7 bases for J; bases not matched to a gene: 10. The CDR3 sequence is CAWNRGRAGSGYTF. CDR3 nucleotide sequence: TGTGCCTGGAACAGGGGGCGAGCGGGAAGTGGCTACACCTTC.

Only a few counts were recorded for this clone. The rearrangement joins TRBV6-6 to TRBJ1-6, with D maybe TRBD1 (6 bases). CDR3 length: 15 residues. V lost 5 bases to trimming and J lost 6 bases, with 14 bases between them. Germline CDR1 reads MNHNY; CDR2 reads SVGAGI (reference sequence). CDR3 in DNA: TGTGCCAGCAGTACGCGCCAGGGGTTTAATTCACCCCTCCACTTT. Translating gives CASSTRQGFNSPLHF.

This clone was observed a handful of times. V usage is TRBV7-6 and J usage is TRBJ1-4; D gene ambiguous. This CDR3 has 11 residues. V lost 5 bases, J lost 11 bases, and 9 bases lay in between. Per the germline V gene, CDR1 is SGHVS and CDR2 is FNYEAQ. The DNA of the CDR3 is TGTGCCAGCAGCCCTAGTTTGAAACTGTTTTTT. As protein: CASSPSLKLFF.

V gene TRBV10-3 combines with J gene TRBJ2-4; 7 bases align to TRBD2. The V segment lost 4 bases and the J segment 9 bases; nucleotides outside the gene matches: 6. This CDR3 has 13 amino acids. CDR1 is ENHRY, CDR2 SYGVKD, per germline. This CDR3 is CAISAGGEGIQYF. The CDR3 DNA sequence: TGTGCCATCAGTGCGGGGGGAGAAGGCATTCAGTACTTC.

This chain connects TRBV6-5 to TRBJ1-1; 8 nucleotides line up with TRBD1. Per the germline V gene, CDR1 is MNHEY and CDR2 is SVGAGI. V lost 7 bases to trimming and J lost 4 bases; unmatched junction nucleotides: 8. The CDR3 has 14 amino acids. CDR3 sequence: CASKTPGTGTEAFF. CDR3 bases: TGTGCCAGCAAAACCCCCGGGACAGGCACTGAAGCTTTCTTT.

The V and J genes are TRBV7-2 and TRBJ2-5, with 7 bases fitting TRBD1. The V and J ends lost 5 bases and 2 bases, in that order; junction bases with no gene match: 8. The V gene's germline CDR1 is SGHTA and CDR2 FQGNSA. This CDR3 is 15 amino acids long. The CDR3 sequence: CASSPPTGLQETQYF. In nucleotides, the CDR3 is TGTGCCAGCAGCCCTCCGACAGGGTTACAAGAGACCCAGTACTTC. The full variable domain, in which reference TRBV7-2 and TRBJ2-5 provide the parts outside the CDR3, is GAGVSQSPSNKVTEKGKDVELRCDPISGHTALYWYRQSLGQGLEFLIYFQGNSAPDKSGLPSDRFSAERTGGSVSTLTIQRTQQEDSAVYLCASSPPTGLQETQYFGPGTRLLVL.

V usage is TRBV5-4 and J usage is TRBJ1-1; no firm D call. From germline, CDR1 is SGHNT and CDR2 YYREEE (reference sequence). The CDR3 totals 15 residues. V gave up 2 bases and J gave up 1 base, with 12 bases separating them. The CDR3 DNA is TGTGCCAGCAGCTTACCCCAGGTGGAGAACACTGAAGCTTTCTTT. Amino acid sequence: CASSLPQVENTEAFF.